The 16 T cell receptor beta chains given below trace back to one sample, sequenced in a study of T cell repertoires in cytomegalovirus infection (dated by TCRdb to about 2019). The listed sequencing device is Illumina HiSeq 1500. TCRdb redid the processing of the public reads, applying fastp at Q25 and MiXCR, and retained in-frame beta chains. Rows are unified per CDR3 protein, each entry keeping the most common DNA and genes. The sample table shows more than 150,000 distinct CDR3 sequences, and around 20% are seen once. The top ten clonotypes cover 2.5% to 3% of the sample. Material for sequencing was PBMCs. The receptors here all came from a human donor in good health (CMV status not recorded). Some clones in this sample may be carry-over from other donors' samples.

Only a few counts were recorded for this clonotype. The chain recombines TRBV5-5 with TRBJ1-2; D is unclear. Trimming took 0 bases from V and 1 from J, leaving 10 bases between them. The CDR3 consists of 15 residues. Germline CDR1 SGHKS, CDR2 YYEKEE (reference sequence). The CDR3 spells CASSLAVSINYGYTF. DNA for the CDR3: TGTGCCAGCAGCTTGGCCGTCTCTATTAACTATGGCTACACCTTC. The whole variable domain, remainder taken from reference TRBV5-5 and TRBJ1-2, is DAGVTQSPTHLIKTRGQQVTLRCSPISGHKSVSWYQQVLGQGPQFIFQYYEKEERGRGNFPDRFSARQFPNYSSELNVNALLLGDSALYLCASSLAVSINYGYTFGSGTRLTVV.

J is TRBJ1-3 and V is TRBV7-8; D gene uncertain. The CDR3 covers 14 residues. V was clipped by 5 bases and J by 0 bases, with 8 bases between them. In germline, CDR1 is SGHVS, CDR2 FQNEAQ. CDR3 sequence: CASSLRSSGNTIYF. CDR3 DNA: TGTGCCAGCAGCCTCCGTTCCTCTGGAAACACCATATATTTT.

The chain recombines TRBV6-6 with TRBJ1-5, with TRBD1 identical over 10 bases. J was trimmed by 5 bases and V by 6 bases; bases with no gene match: 7. Germline assignment: CDR1 MNHNY and CDR2 SVGAGI (reference sequence). The CDR3 runs 15 residues. The CDR3 protein is CASRPGTGDHQPQHF. The DNA of the CDR3 is TGTGCCAGCAGACCCGGGACAGGGGATCATCAGCCCCAGCATTTT.

This clonotype was counted only a few times. The J gene is TRBJ2-5, the V gene TRBV6-1; D is undetermined. This CDR3 comprises 16 residues. Looked up from germline, CDR1 is MNHNS and CDR2 is SASEGT. The V and J ends lost 2 bases and 5 bases respectively, with 18 bases between them. The CDR3 bases are TGTGCCAGCAGTGAATCCCGGGCGGACCGCCACGAGACCCAGTACTTC. Its translation is CASSESRADRHETQYF.

This clonotype was seen many times. V and J are TRBV12-3 or TRBV12-4 and TRBJ1-1, with D perhaps matching TRBD1 (6 bases). V lost 7 bases and J lost 2, with 11 bases in between. The length of the CDR3 is 13 residues. The CDR3 sequence: CASTRGANTEAFF. CDR3 nucleotide sequence: TGTGCCAGCACGCGGGGGGCTAACACTGAAGCTTTCTTT.

The sample holds a few counts of this clonotype. This sequence joins TRBV7-9 and TRBJ2-1; D gene ambiguous. Trimming removed 0 bases at V and 5 bases at J, with 11 bases between. The CDR3 extends over 15 amino acids. Germline CDR1 is SEHNR and CDR2 is FQNEAQ (reference sequence). The CDR3 loop reads CASSLALQRNNEQFF. The CDR3 bases are TGTGCCAGCAGCTTAGCGCTACAACGGAACAATGAGCAGTTCTTC.

This clonotype was recorded many times. This rearrangement joins TRBV7-8 to TRBJ2-1; 11 bases are shared with TRBD2. The CDR3 contains 16 residues. With V trimmed by 4 bases and J by 4 bases, 6 bases remained unmatched. CDR1 and CDR2 from the germline V gene are SGHVS and FQNEAQ. Here the CDR3 reads CASSSELAGAYNEQFF. The CDR3 DNA reads as TGTGCCAGCAGCTCAGAACTAGCGGGAGCGTACAATGAGCAGTTCTTC.

The chain uses TRBV5-6 and TRBJ2-3; 13 bases map to TRBD2. The CDR3 totals 15 residues. The J segment lost 4 bases and the V segment lost 3 bases, leaving 2 bases of the junction unmatched. CDR1 is SGHDT, CDR2 YYEEEE, per germline. As DNA, the CDR3 is TGTGCCAGCAGCTCGACTAGCGGGGGGTCAGATACGCAGTATTTT. Protein: CASSSTSGGSDTQYF. Full variable domain (rest looked up from reference TRBV5-6 and TRBJ2-3): DAGVTQSPTHLIKTRGQQVTLRCSPKSGHDTVSWYQQALGQGPQFIFQYYEEEERQRGNFPDRFSGHQFPNYSSELNVNALLLGDSALYLCASSSTSGGSDTQYFGPGTRLTVL.

This clonotype has a handful of counts. The chain carries TRBV20-1 and TRBJ1-2; possibly TRBD1 for D (5 bases). Deletions cut 3 bases from V and 3 bases from J, with 11 bases between. CDR3 length equals 13 residues. Germline V gene lookup returns CDR1 DFQATT and CDR2 SNEGSKA (reference sequence). The CDR3 protein is CSARNLQDYGYTF. CDR3 coding DNA: TGCAGTGCTAGGAATCTACAGGACTATGGCTACACCTTC.

This clonotype has at least ten counts. The V gene is TRBV19, the J gene TRBJ2-1, with TRBD1 identical over 7 bases. Trimming cost V 5 bases and J 1 base; bases outside gene matches: 2. The length of the CDR3 is 14 residues. Germline CDR1 and CDR2: LNHDA and SQIVND (reference sequence). The DNA of the CDR3 is TGTGCCAGTAGTCCAGGGGGTTCCTACAATGAGCAGTTCTTC. Encoded protein: CASSPGGSYNEQFF.

The chain employs TRBV5-6 and TRBJ2-7, with unresolved D. Germline V gives CDR1 SGHDT, CDR2 YYEEEE. With 2 bases removed from V and 0 bases from J, the gap between germline ends came to 12 bases. CDR3 length: 15 residues. DNA of the CDR3: TGTGCCAGCAGCTTACCGGGCGACGACTCCTACGAGCAGTACTTC. It is translated as CASSLPGDDSYEQYF. Variable domain in full (rest from reference TRBV5-6 and TRBJ2-7): DAGVTQSPTHLIKTRGQQVTLRCSPKSGHDTVSWYQQALGQGPQFIFQYYEEEERQRGNFPDRFSGHQFPNYSSELNVNALLLGDSALYLCASSLPGDDSYEQYFGPGTRLTVT.

In the case of this clonotype: An end of the junction differs from the germline gene, which may be a read error. The rearrangement links TRBV28 to TRBJ2-7; tentative D call: TRBD2 (6 bases). The CDR3 has 14 amino acids. Germline V gene sequence: CDR1 MDHEN, CDR2 SYDVKM. As DNA, the CDR3 is TGTGCCAGCTACGATAGCGGAGCGTCCTACGATCAGTACTTC. Translated, it gives CASYDSGASYDQYF.

As for this clonotype: A much larger clone differs from this one at a single base, so this may be a read error. V usage is TRBV14 and J usage is TRBJ2-1; no reliable D call. This CDR3 region has 12 residues. Germline CDR1 and CDR2: SGHDN and FVKESK. Trimming stripped 0 bases from V and 5 bases from J, with 2 bases between. The CDR3 nucleotides are TGTGCCAGCAGCCAAGAGAACAATGAGCAGTTCTTC. It specifies CASSQENNEQFF. Full variable domain (remainder filled in from reference TRBV14 and TRBJ2-1): EAGVTQFPSHSVIEKGQTVTLRCDPISGHDNLYWYRRVMGKEIKFLLHFVKESKQDESGMPNNRFLAERTGGTYSTLKVQPAELEDSGVYFCASSQENNEQFFGPGTRLTVL.

The rearrangement joins TRBV7-2 to TRBJ2-2, with 11 bases lining up with TRBD2. The CDR3 runs to 16 residues. Germline values: CDR1 SGHTA, CDR2 FQGNSA. V shed 5 bases and J 6 bases; nucleotides not matched to a gene: 8. The CDR3 here is CASSPPGLAVSGELFF. The DNA for the CDR3 is TGTGCCAGCAGCCCGCCGGGACTAGCGGTTTCCGGGGAGCTGTTTTTT.

This clonotype came up many times. This chain joins TRBV5-1 and TRBJ1-1; the match to TRBD1 covers 10 bases. After removal of 0 bases from V and 6 bases from J, the junction contained 2 bases not matched to a gene. Looked up from germline, CDR1 is SGHRS and CDR2 is YFSETQ. The CDR3 length is 14 residues. CDR3 residues: CASSLVGTGAEAFF. The CDR3 DNA reads TGCGCCAGCAGCTTGGTCGGGACAGGGGCTGAAGCTTTCTTT.

This clonotype has more than one count but fewer than ten. This sequence joins TRBV6-1 and TRBJ1-5, with D perhaps TRBD1 (6 bases). The CDR3 contains 14 residues. Trimming removed 8 bases from V and 7 bases from J, with 18 bases in between. Per germline, CDR1 MNHNS and CDR2 SASEGT. The CDR3 bases are TGTGCCAGCGTTAGGTACGGGGGGCAACAGCCCCAGCATTTT. It specifies CASVRYGGQQPQHF.